The sequence of this TCR beta chain was determined in a study of monozygotic twins with inflammatory bowel disease. The study, taken as a whole, reports: It was in IBD patients that TCRbeta diversity (inverse Simpson) was lower than in healthy co-twins.

The CDR3 length is 14 residues. Note on this clonotype: The antigen is not known.

TCRdb reprocessed the 5' RACE reads and keeps a single row for each CDR3 protein, giving no DNA. This sample's table has roughly 300,000 distinct CDR3 sequences. This receptor was identified in a human donor with ulcerative colitis or Crohn's disease, or a healthy co-twin of an affected twin (not recorded which). The chain employs TRBV12-3 or TRBV12-4 and TRBJ2-2; without DNA, the TCRdb call of TRBD2 cannot be checked. Sequenced sample: blood. The CDR3 spells CASSAGGEYGELFF.